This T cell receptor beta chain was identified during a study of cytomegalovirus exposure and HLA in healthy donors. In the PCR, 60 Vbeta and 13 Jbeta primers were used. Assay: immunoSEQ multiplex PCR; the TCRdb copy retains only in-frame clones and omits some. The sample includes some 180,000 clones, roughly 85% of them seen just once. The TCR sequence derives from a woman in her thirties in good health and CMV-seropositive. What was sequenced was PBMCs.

CDR3 protein: CASSLFDRETNEKLFF. The CDR3 bases are TGTGCCAGCAGCTTATTCGATCGGGAAACTAATGAAAAACTGTTTTTT. The J gene is TRBJ1-4, the V gene TRBV5-6; D not resolved. Deletions cut 2 bases from V and 1 base from J, with 12 bases between. The CDR3 consists of 16 residues. CDR1 is SGHDT and CDR2 is YYEEEE in the germline V gene.